This TCR beta chain was sequenced in a study of shared clonotypes between healthy human individuals. Overall study: Donors, aged 18 to 49, were a couple of women and a few men.

A 200 ng quantity of DNA, roughly 29,000 T cell genomes, went into the sorted-subset replicate PCRs. TCRdb's table, derived via immunoSEQ multiplex PCR, lists solely in-frame clones and lacks some. The sample has hundreds of thousands of clones; around 73% are singletons. Trimming pared 6 bases from V and 4 bases from J, leaving 6 bases between. The CDR3 is made up of 12 amino acids. Looked up from germline, CDR1 is WNHNN and CDR2 is SYGVQD (reference sequence). This clone has only a few counts. The antigen is not known. Whole-study findings and limits: Read depth was anticipated to influence clonotype sharing among donors.

The sample was memory CD4+ T cells sorted from blood. The subset is: CD45RA-negative fraction. This chain uses TRBV10-1 with TRBJ2-2; D is unclear. The sequence was obtained from a woman younger than 45 in good health. CDR3 bases: TGCGCCAGCAGCTCCTTCACCGGGGAGCTGTTTTTT. Protein: CASSSFTGELFF.